This T cell receptor (beta chain) is from a study of cytomegalovirus exposure and HLA in healthy donors. The data were produced by immunoSEQ multiplex PCR, yet TCRdb's version contains in-frame clones alone and is incomplete. The table shows almost 75,000 clones, with around four fifths occurring only once. Germline V gene data show CDR1 as LNHDA and CDR2 as SQIVND (reference sequence). The CDR3 totals 16 residues. Germline trimming cut 5 bases from V and 1 base from J; bases unmatched to any gene: 8. The chain couples TRBV19 to TRBJ2-5; TRBD1 matches at 9 bases. This receptor was taken from a man aged 30-40 years in good health and CMV-seronegative. Sequenced: PBMCs. The CDR3 DNA reads TGTGCCAGTAGTGACAGGGGGTATGGGACCCAAGAGACCCAGTACTTC. This gives the protein CASSDRGYGTQETQYF.